These 8 T cell receptor beta chains came from one sample sequenced in a study of neurological immune-mediated disorders. One entry per CDR3 protein, called by TCRdb with MiXCR from the 5' RACE reads. The sample lists 87,000 or so distinct CDR3 sequences; 3.5% to 4% were seen once. The sample taken for sequencing was PBMCs. These receptors originate from a woman between 18 and 30 years old with multiple sclerosis.

In this sample, this clonotype turned up many times. This chain joins TRBV19 and TRBJ2-2; the D is unclear. CDR3 size: 13 residues. V was cut by 3 bases and J by 5 bases, with 7 bases left in between. The germline V gene has CDR1 LNHDA and CDR2 SQIVND (reference sequence). In DNA, the CDR3 is TGTGCCAGTAGTATTACCCGGACCGGGGAGCTGTTTTTT. Translation: CASSITRTGELFF.

In its sample, this clonotype was seen many times. The CDR3 reads CSALTGSYQPQHF. Here the CDR3 DNA reads TGCAGTGCCTTGACAGGGTCCTATCAGCCCCAGCATTTT. The chain employs TRBV20-1 and TRBJ1-5; 7 nucleotides match TRBD1. Germline V gives CDR1 DFQATT, CDR2 SNEGSKA (reference sequence). J gave up 5 bases and V 6 bases, and 7 bases lay outside the gene matches. The CDR3 covers 13 residues.

This clonotype was recorded many times. The chain is built from TRBV4-1 and TRBJ2-5; D gene unclear. Germline V CDR1 and CDR2: MGHRA, YSYEKL. CDR3 length: 15 residues. V was trimmed by 1 base and J by 4 bases, leaving 13 bases between them. CDR3 sequence: CASSQGIRRGETQYF. The CDR3 DNA is TGCGCCAGCAGCCAAGGGATTAGACGAGGAGAGACCCAGTACTTC.

This clonotype was seen many times. The chain links TRBV12-3 or TRBV12-4 to TRBJ1-2, with D unresolved. The CDR3 length is 15 residues. V lost 2 bases and J lost 1, with 11 bases in between. In DNA, the CDR3 is TGTGCCAGCAGTTTAAGGTCCGGGTTTAACTATGGCTACACCTTC. Its protein product is CASSLRSGFNYGYTF.

This clonotype was counted ten times or more. J is TRBJ2-7 and V is TRBV2; no clear D. The germline V and J ends were trimmed by 8 bases and 0 bases, with 17 bases remaining between them. Germline loops: CDR1 SNHLY, CDR2 FYNNEI. The CDR3 sequence is 15 residues long. The CDR3 spells CASQESQTGSYEQYF. The CDR3 DNA reads as TGTGCCAGCCAAGAGTCTCAGACGGGCTCCTACGAGCAGTACTTC.

This clonotype was observed at least ten times. The chain recombines TRBV5-1 with TRBJ2-2; 8 positions agree with TRBD2. This CDR3 contains 16 residues. Germline V CDR1 and CDR2: SGHRS, YFSETQ. V shed 4 bases and J 6 bases; nucleotides not matched to a gene: 11. CDR3 loop: CASSPGGGLIPGELFF. The DNA for the CDR3 is TGCGCCAGCAGCCCGGGCGGGGGGCTGATACCCGGGGAGCTGTTTTTT.

This clonotype was observed many times. CDR3 nucleotide sequence: TGTGCCATCAACCGGGACAGTAACACTGAAGCTTTCTTT. Residues: CAINRDSNTEAFF. The chain uses TRBV10-3 and TRBJ1-1, with 7 bases fitting TRBD1. In germline, CDR1 is ENHRY, CDR2 SYGVKD. Unmatched junction bases numbered 4, after V lost 7 bases and J lost 2 bases. The length of the CDR3 is 13 residues.

This clonotype was counted many times. V usage is TRBV7-2 and J usage is TRBJ2-5, with D unclear. This CDR3 spans 13 amino acids. Germline lookup yields CDR1 SGHTA and CDR2 FQGNSA. The germline V and J ends were trimmed by 1 base and 4 bases, with 7 bases remaining between them. The CDR3: CASSLDGLETQYF. The CDR3, as DNA: TGTGCCAGCAGCTTAGACGGTCTAGAGACCCAGTACTTC.